Below, 30 T cell receptor beta chains from the same sample are listed, as sequenced in a study of shared clonotypes between healthy human individuals. Libraries were prepared by immunoSEQ multiplex PCR; TCRdb keeps only in-frame clonotypes and omits some of them. The table lists 2 million to 2.5 million clones, more than 80% of them singletons, with 0.39% in the top ten. The sample consisted of naive CD4+ T cells from PBMCs. This sample's subset: CD45RA+ positively selected. The receptors were sampled from a man aged 18 to 29 in good health. Some clones in this sample may be carry-over from other donors' samples.

The chain employs TRBV5-1 and TRBJ2-3; 10 nucleotides align to TRBD2. The length of the CDR3 is 16 residues. J lost 0 bases, V lost 1 base, and 2 bases had no gene match. Germline CDR1 reads SGHRS; CDR2 reads YFSETQ. The CDR3 region is CASSLSTSGSTDTQYF. The CDR3 nucleotides read TGCGCCAGCAGCTTGTCGACTAGCGGGAGCACAGATACGCAGTATTTT.

V gene TRBV6-7 combines with J gene TRBJ1-1, with unresolved D. TRBV6-7 is filed as an ORF, its function uncertain. V lost 0 bases to trimming and J lost 2 bases, with 10 bases between them. The CDR3 totals 15 residues. CDR3 nucleotides: TGTGCCAGCAGTTACTCCGGGCAGGTAAACACTGAAGCTTTCTTT. Encoded protein: CASSYSGQVNTEAFF.

The CDR3 coding sequence is TGTGCCAGCAGCCTTCGCCAAGCAGGACACCACCAAAGGGACTATGGCTACACCTTC. Translation: CASSLRQAGHHQRDYGYTF. This chain connects TRBV14 to TRBJ1-2; D perhaps matches TRBD1 (5 bases). V lost 4 bases, J lost 3 bases, and 27 bases lay in between. Germline assignment: CDR1 SGHDN and CDR2 FVKESK. The CDR3 covers 19 residues.

This chain connects TRBV29-1 to TRBJ1-5; tentatively, D is TRBD1 (6 bases). The germline gives CDR1 SQVTM, CDR2 ANQGSEA. V was cut by 4 bases and J by 0 bases, with 10 bases left in between. The CDR3 runs to 14 residues. CDR3 DNA: TGCAGCGTTGGAGGGGGGAATAGCAATCAGCCCCAGCATTTT. Translation: CSVGGGNSNQPQHF. The whole variable domain, remainder taken from reference TRBV29-1 and TRBJ1-5, is SAVISQKPSRDICQRGTSLTIQCQVDSQVTMMFWYRQQPGQSLTLIATANQGSEATYESGFVIDKFPISRPNLTFSTLTVSNMSPEDSSIYLCSVGGGNSNQPQHFGDGTRLSIL.

V is TRBV29-1 and J is TRBJ1-1; TRBD1 aligns across 10 bases. Germline trimming cut 4 bases from V and 6 bases from J; bases unmatched to any gene: 5. This CDR3 comprises 13 residues. Germline V gene lookup returns CDR1 SQVTM and CDR2 ANQGSEA. The CDR3 spells CSVAGTGVSEAFF. In DNA form, the CDR3 reads TGCAGCGTTGCCGGGACAGGGGTCTCTGAAGCTTTCTTT.

This CDR3 is CASSHSRAQGNTGELFF. The CDR3 nucleotides are TGTGCCAGCAGTCATAGTCGCGCCCAGGGAAACACCGGGGAGCTGTTTTTT. The J gene is TRBJ2-2, the V gene TRBV9; D is perhaps TRBD1 (5 bases). CDR1 is SGDLS and CDR2 is YYNGEE in the germline V gene. This CDR3 comprises 17 residues. With 5 bases removed from V and 2 bases from J, the gap between germline ends came to 19 bases. Full variable domain (missing parts from reference TRBV9 and TRBJ2-2): DSGVTQTPKHLITATGQRVTLRCSPRSGDLSVYWYQQSLDQGLQFLIQYYNGEERAKGNILERFSAQQFPDLHSELNLSSLELGDSALYFCASSHSRAQGNTGELFFGEGSRLTVL.

The chain joins TRBV5-5 to TRBJ2-7, with D perhaps TRBD2 (5 bases). CDR1 and CDR2 from the germline V gene are SGHKS and YYEKEE (reference sequence). The ends were cut back, 1 base at V and 6 bases at J, with 17 bases in the middle. This CDR3 contains 15 residues. The CDR3 sequence: CASSLRAGPIGEQYF. Written as DNA, the CDR3 is TGTGCCAGCAGCTTGAGGGCGGGTCCCATCGGCGAGCAGTACTTC.

The genes are TRBV29-1 and TRBJ1-1; D gene unclear. Trimming stripped 7 bases from V and 3 bases from J, with 21 bases between. The length of the CDR3 is 15 residues. The germline V gene has CDR1 SQVTM and CDR2 ANQGSEA. The CDR3 coding sequence is TGCAGCGGTACTAGGGTAGCCACGACGGACACTGAAGCTTTCTTT. It specifies CSGTRVATTDTEAFF.

This rearrangement joins TRBV6-1 to TRBJ2-5; tentatively, D is TRBD2 (5 bases). The CDR3 is made up of 14 amino acids. CDR1 MNHNS and CDR2 SASEGT come from the germline V gene. The germline V and J ends were trimmed by 10 bases and 4 bases, with 19 bases remaining between them. CDR3 amino acids: CAISRALVGETQYF. CDR3 nucleotide sequence: TGTGCCATCTCGAGGGCCCTTGTCGGAGAGACCCAGTACTTC.

The chain carries TRBV2 and TRBJ2-1, with 7 bases lining up with TRBD1. CDR3 size: 17 residues. Losses at the gene ends were 10 bases for V and 1 base for J; bases not matched to a gene: 16. Germline CDR1 and CDR2: SNHLY and FYNNEI. CDR3 residues: CATRYRGRNLSYNEQFF. CDR3 nucleotides: TGTGCCACCAGATACAGGGGTCGCAACTTATCCTACAATGAGCAGTTCTTC.

Of note for this clone: Other DNA sequences from this sample encode an identical CDR3 as well. The V call is TRBV9, the J call TRBJ2-3, with TRBD2 matching 7 bases. Germline CDR1 and CDR2: SGDLS and YYNGEE. The length of the CDR3 is 15 residues. V shed 1 base, J shed 1 base, and the junction held 3 bases outside the gene matches. The CDR3 protein is CASSVTSGGTDTQYF. The CDR3 nucleotides read TGTGCCAGCAGCGTAACCAGCGGGGGCACAGATACGCAGTATTTT.

J is TRBJ2-5 and V is TRBV7-4; possible D gene TRBD2, 5 bases. V lost 5 bases and J 0 bases, leaving 13 bases between the germline ends. The CDR3 contains 15 residues. Germline V gene lookup returns CDR1 SGHVT and CDR2 SQSDAQ. The CDR3 region is CASSPRGPNQETQYF. The DNA of the CDR3 is TGTGCCAGCAGCCCACGCGGGCCGAACCAAGAGACCCAGTACTTC.

The V gene is TRBV18, the J gene TRBJ2-3; D remains ambiguous. CDR3 length: 14 amino acids. V was pared by 0 bases and J by 4 bases, with 8 bases between. Germline CDR1 is KGHSH and CDR2 is LQKENI. In DNA, the CDR3 is TGTGCCAGCTCACCACCCTCCGGGTCAGATACGCAGTATTTT. This codes for CASSPPSGSDTQYF.

This clone was observed a single time. This rearrangement joins TRBV11-2 to TRBJ2-1; D is possibly TRBD1 or TRBD2 (6 bases each). Germline V gene data show CDR1 as SGHAT and CDR2 as FQNNGV. Trimming stripped 5 bases from V and 0 bases from J, with 14 bases between. There are 16 residues in the CDR3. The CDR3: CASSPNRDFSYNEQFF. CDR3 DNA sequence: TGTGCCAGCAGCCCAAACAGGGACTTCTCCTACAATGAGCAGTTCTTC.

V and J are TRBV10-3 and TRBJ2-1; 7 nucleotides agree with TRBD2. The CDR3 is made up of 16 amino acids. V lost 0 bases to trimming and J lost 2 bases; unmatched junction nucleotides: 4. Per germline, CDR1 ENHRY and CDR2 SYGVKD. This CDR3 reads CAISESSGQTYNEQFF. Written as DNA, the CDR3 is TGTGCCATCAGTGAGTCTAGCGGGCAAACCTACAATGAGCAGTTCTTC.

The chain combines TRBV2 with TRBJ2-1; D may be TRBD1 (6 bases). The V gene lost 5 bases and the J gene lost 14 bases, with 22 bases spanning the gap. The CDR3 spans 14 residues. The germline gives CDR1 SNHLY, CDR2 FYNNEI. The CDR3 nucleotides read TGTGCCAGCAGTATGGCAGGGGCGCCTCGTACCGAGTTCTTC. Its translation is CASSMAGAPRTEFF.

This rearrangement joins TRBV28 to TRBJ2-1; 8 positions agree with TRBD2. The CDR3 is 15 amino acids. Germline CDR1 is MDHEN and CDR2 is SYDVKM. Trimming removed 5 bases from V and 9 bases from J; junction bases left unmatched: 12. The CDR3 sequence is CASSPPGARGGEQFF. In DNA form, the CDR3 reads TGTGCCAGCAGTCCCCCCGGGGCCCGGGGGGGTGAGCAGTTCTTC.

To note about this clone: The sample has other DNA sequences that encode this CDR3 too. This chain connects TRBV27 to TRBJ2-1; 15 bases match TRBD2. V lost 3 bases, J lost 6 bases, and 0 bases stayed unmatched. There are 15 residues in the CDR3. The V gene's germline CDR1 is MNHEY and CDR2 SMNVEV (reference sequence). CDR3 in amino acids: CASSLGLAGGNEQFF. The CDR3 bases are TGTGCCAGCAGTTTGGGACTAGCGGGGGGCAATGAGCAGTTCTTC.

This chain links TRBV7-2 with TRBJ2-1; perhaps TRBD1 as D (5 bases). V gave up 5 bases and J gave up 7 bases, with 18 bases separating them. The CDR3 extends over 15 amino acids. Germline CDR1 SGHTA, CDR2 FQGNSA. This CDR3 reads CASSRQRPIGNEQFF. The CDR3 nucleotides are TGTGCCAGCAGCCGACAGAGACCCATCGGGAATGAGCAGTTCTTC. Full variable domain (remainder filled in from reference TRBV7-2 and TRBJ2-1): GAGVSQSPSNKVTEKGKDVELRCDPISGHTALYWYRQSLGQGLEFLIYFQGNSAPDKSGLPSDRFSAERTGGSVSTLTIQRTQQEDSAVYLCASSRQRPIGNEQFFGPGTRLTVL.

This clone has a single count. CDR3 protein: CASSQVGTGRVVRRDTEAFF. In DNA form, the CDR3 reads TGCGCCAGCAGCCAAGTAGGTACTGGCCGGGTTGTAAGGAGGGACACTGAAGCTTTCTTT. V gene TRBV4-1 combines with J gene TRBJ1-1; no clear D gene. V lost 1 base, J lost 3 bases, and 27 bases lay in between. This CDR3 is 20 amino acids long. CDR1 is MGHRA and CDR2 is YSYEKL in the germline V gene.

CDR3 sequence (DNA): TGCGCCAGCCAGAGGGAAACCGGGACACCATACGTCCTGACTTTC. Translation gives CASQRETGTPYVLTF. The rearrangement joins TRBV5-1 to TRBJ2-6; a possible D gene is TRBD1 (6 bases). Germline-derived CDR1 and CDR2 are SGHRS and YFSETQ. V was cut by 7 bases and J by 11 bases, with 22 bases left in between. CDR3 length: 15 residues.

The chain combines TRBV25-1 with TRBJ2-5; D unresolved. The CDR3 loop spans 14 amino acids. Germline CDR1 and CDR2: MGHDK and SYGVNS. V was cut by 1 base and J by 1 base, with 7 bases left in between. CDR3 DNA sequence: TGTGCCAGCAGTGAATCGGGTAGCCAAGAGACCCAGTACTTC. It codes for CASSESGSQETQYF.

This chain uses TRBV6-1 with TRBJ1-2, with D possibly being TRBD1 (6 bases). CDR1 is MNHNS and CDR2 is SASEGT in the germline V gene. The CDR3 sequence is 18 residues long. Trimming pared 3 bases from V and 1 base from J, leaving 21 bases between. CDR3 DNA: TGTGCCAGCAGTGAGGGCATAAGGGGGGACGCGATTAACTATGGCTACACCTTC. Translation gives CASSEGIRGDAINYGYTF.

The J gene is TRBJ1-3, the V gene TRBV5-8; perhaps TRBD1 as D (5 bases). In germline, CDR1 is SGHTS, CDR2 YDEGEE. V was trimmed by 7 bases and J by 7 bases, leaving 12 bases between them. This CDR3 contains 12 residues. In nucleotides, the CDR3 is TGTGCCAGCGGACACGGATGGAACACCATATATTTT. It specifies CASGHGWNTIYF. Supplemented by reference TRBV5-8 and TRBJ1-3, the full variable domain reads EAGVTQSPTHLIKTRGQQATLRCSPISGHTSVYWYQQALGLGLQFLLWYDEGEERNRGNFPPRFSGRQFPNYSSELNVNALELEDSALYLCASGHGWNTIYFGEGSWLTVV.

The V call is TRBV4-2, the J call TRBJ1-1; 8 nucleotides align to TRBD1. In germline, CDR1 is LGHNA, CDR2 YNFKEQ. The junction had 2 bases not matched to a gene; V was cut back by 4 bases and J by 1 base. CDR3 length: 14 amino acids. The CDR3: CASSLTGGNTEAFF. CDR3 nucleotide sequence: TGTGCCAGCAGCCTAACAGGGGGGAACACTGAAGCTTTCTTT.

The V gene is TRBV27, the J gene TRBJ2-3; no firm D call. Trimming took 5 bases from V and 4 from J, leaving 16 bases between them. CDR3 length: 15 residues. From germline, CDR1 is MNHEY and CDR2 SMNVEV (reference sequence). CDR3: CASSIYSARADTQYF. The CDR3 DNA is TGTGCCAGCAGTATCTATTCCGCTAGGGCAGATACGCAGTATTTT.

The sample holds one count of this clone. The chain is built from TRBV5-1 and TRBJ2-7; D is perhaps TRBD1 (5 bases). CDR1 and CDR2 from the germline V gene are SGHRS and YFSETQ. V was shortened by 6 bases and J by 4 bases, with 14 bases between the two germline ends. The length of the CDR3 is 13 residues. This CDR3 is CASNPNQGYEQYF. CDR3 DNA: TGCGCCAGCAACCCAAATCAGGGTTACGAGCAGTACTTC.

This sequence joins TRBV5-1 and TRBJ2-1, with a tentative D call TRBD1 (6 bases). CDR3 length equals 14 residues. Looked up from germline, CDR1 is SGHRS and CDR2 is YFSETQ. Trimming took 9 bases from V and 3 from J, leaving 16 bases between them. The CDR3 here is CATRGDQSYNEQFF. The CDR3, as DNA: TGCGCCACCAGGGGAGACCAGAGCTACAATGAGCAGTTCTTC. The complete variable domain, with remaining parts taken from reference TRBV5-1 and TRBJ2-1, reads KAGVTQTPRYLIKTRGQQVTLSCSPISGHRSVSWYQQTPGQGLQFLFEYFSETQRNKGNFPGRFSGRQFSNSRSEMNVSTLELGDSALYLCATRGDQSYNEQFFGPGTRLTVL.

A remark on this clone: Other DNA sequences of this sample code for an identical CDR3. The chain couples TRBV7-3 to TRBJ2-3; D remains ambiguous. With 3 bases removed from V and 2 bases from J, the gap between germline ends came to 9 bases. Germline V gives CDR1 SGHTA, CDR2 FQGTGA. The CDR3 has 14 amino acids. CDR3 bases: TGTGCCAGCAGCTTGGGCAGGTCCACAGATACGCAGTATTTT. Encoded protein: CASSLGRSTDTQYF.

The V gene is TRBV10-3, the J gene TRBJ1-6; D may be TRBD1 (5 bases). The ends were cut back, 3 bases at V and 3 bases at J, with 12 bases in the middle. The germline V gene has CDR1 ENHRY and CDR2 SYGVKD. The CDR3 is 16 amino acids. The CDR3 here is CAISDLGGYYNSPLHF. In DNA form, the CDR3 reads TGTGCCATCAGTGACCTGGGGGGGTACTATAATTCACCCCTCCACTTT.